This T cell receptor (beta chain) is drawn from a study of blood T cell repertoires in COVID-19. Looking at the study overall: Samples of COVID-19 (acute and convalescent) were obtained from the United States, Italy and Spain. PBMCs, B-cell-depleted T cells, or T cells provided the cDNA or gDNA that made up the material.

With V trimmed by 8 bases and J by 2 bases, 4 bases remained unmatched. This CDR3 spans 15 amino acids. Germline values: CDR1 LGHNA, CDR2 YNFKEQ. This clone was recorded once. Original methodology: The authors estimated nucleated cell counts from reference gene primer amplification. TCRdb keeps only in-frame clones here, not all; method: immunoSEQ multiplex PCR. The V and J calls and clone size come from that table; D and trimming were worked out from the DNA. The sample has around 310,000 clones; roughly 90% are singletons. The sequence was collected from a woman aged 55-69 years with acute or convalescent COVID-19. The gene calls are TRBV4-2 and TRBJ2-1; 12 nucleotides agree with TRBD2. The sequencing sample was made of peripheral blood. The CDR3 DNA is TGTGCCAGCCTCTGGACTAGCGGGGCCTACAATGAGCAGTTCTTC. Translation gives CASLWTSGAYNEQFF.